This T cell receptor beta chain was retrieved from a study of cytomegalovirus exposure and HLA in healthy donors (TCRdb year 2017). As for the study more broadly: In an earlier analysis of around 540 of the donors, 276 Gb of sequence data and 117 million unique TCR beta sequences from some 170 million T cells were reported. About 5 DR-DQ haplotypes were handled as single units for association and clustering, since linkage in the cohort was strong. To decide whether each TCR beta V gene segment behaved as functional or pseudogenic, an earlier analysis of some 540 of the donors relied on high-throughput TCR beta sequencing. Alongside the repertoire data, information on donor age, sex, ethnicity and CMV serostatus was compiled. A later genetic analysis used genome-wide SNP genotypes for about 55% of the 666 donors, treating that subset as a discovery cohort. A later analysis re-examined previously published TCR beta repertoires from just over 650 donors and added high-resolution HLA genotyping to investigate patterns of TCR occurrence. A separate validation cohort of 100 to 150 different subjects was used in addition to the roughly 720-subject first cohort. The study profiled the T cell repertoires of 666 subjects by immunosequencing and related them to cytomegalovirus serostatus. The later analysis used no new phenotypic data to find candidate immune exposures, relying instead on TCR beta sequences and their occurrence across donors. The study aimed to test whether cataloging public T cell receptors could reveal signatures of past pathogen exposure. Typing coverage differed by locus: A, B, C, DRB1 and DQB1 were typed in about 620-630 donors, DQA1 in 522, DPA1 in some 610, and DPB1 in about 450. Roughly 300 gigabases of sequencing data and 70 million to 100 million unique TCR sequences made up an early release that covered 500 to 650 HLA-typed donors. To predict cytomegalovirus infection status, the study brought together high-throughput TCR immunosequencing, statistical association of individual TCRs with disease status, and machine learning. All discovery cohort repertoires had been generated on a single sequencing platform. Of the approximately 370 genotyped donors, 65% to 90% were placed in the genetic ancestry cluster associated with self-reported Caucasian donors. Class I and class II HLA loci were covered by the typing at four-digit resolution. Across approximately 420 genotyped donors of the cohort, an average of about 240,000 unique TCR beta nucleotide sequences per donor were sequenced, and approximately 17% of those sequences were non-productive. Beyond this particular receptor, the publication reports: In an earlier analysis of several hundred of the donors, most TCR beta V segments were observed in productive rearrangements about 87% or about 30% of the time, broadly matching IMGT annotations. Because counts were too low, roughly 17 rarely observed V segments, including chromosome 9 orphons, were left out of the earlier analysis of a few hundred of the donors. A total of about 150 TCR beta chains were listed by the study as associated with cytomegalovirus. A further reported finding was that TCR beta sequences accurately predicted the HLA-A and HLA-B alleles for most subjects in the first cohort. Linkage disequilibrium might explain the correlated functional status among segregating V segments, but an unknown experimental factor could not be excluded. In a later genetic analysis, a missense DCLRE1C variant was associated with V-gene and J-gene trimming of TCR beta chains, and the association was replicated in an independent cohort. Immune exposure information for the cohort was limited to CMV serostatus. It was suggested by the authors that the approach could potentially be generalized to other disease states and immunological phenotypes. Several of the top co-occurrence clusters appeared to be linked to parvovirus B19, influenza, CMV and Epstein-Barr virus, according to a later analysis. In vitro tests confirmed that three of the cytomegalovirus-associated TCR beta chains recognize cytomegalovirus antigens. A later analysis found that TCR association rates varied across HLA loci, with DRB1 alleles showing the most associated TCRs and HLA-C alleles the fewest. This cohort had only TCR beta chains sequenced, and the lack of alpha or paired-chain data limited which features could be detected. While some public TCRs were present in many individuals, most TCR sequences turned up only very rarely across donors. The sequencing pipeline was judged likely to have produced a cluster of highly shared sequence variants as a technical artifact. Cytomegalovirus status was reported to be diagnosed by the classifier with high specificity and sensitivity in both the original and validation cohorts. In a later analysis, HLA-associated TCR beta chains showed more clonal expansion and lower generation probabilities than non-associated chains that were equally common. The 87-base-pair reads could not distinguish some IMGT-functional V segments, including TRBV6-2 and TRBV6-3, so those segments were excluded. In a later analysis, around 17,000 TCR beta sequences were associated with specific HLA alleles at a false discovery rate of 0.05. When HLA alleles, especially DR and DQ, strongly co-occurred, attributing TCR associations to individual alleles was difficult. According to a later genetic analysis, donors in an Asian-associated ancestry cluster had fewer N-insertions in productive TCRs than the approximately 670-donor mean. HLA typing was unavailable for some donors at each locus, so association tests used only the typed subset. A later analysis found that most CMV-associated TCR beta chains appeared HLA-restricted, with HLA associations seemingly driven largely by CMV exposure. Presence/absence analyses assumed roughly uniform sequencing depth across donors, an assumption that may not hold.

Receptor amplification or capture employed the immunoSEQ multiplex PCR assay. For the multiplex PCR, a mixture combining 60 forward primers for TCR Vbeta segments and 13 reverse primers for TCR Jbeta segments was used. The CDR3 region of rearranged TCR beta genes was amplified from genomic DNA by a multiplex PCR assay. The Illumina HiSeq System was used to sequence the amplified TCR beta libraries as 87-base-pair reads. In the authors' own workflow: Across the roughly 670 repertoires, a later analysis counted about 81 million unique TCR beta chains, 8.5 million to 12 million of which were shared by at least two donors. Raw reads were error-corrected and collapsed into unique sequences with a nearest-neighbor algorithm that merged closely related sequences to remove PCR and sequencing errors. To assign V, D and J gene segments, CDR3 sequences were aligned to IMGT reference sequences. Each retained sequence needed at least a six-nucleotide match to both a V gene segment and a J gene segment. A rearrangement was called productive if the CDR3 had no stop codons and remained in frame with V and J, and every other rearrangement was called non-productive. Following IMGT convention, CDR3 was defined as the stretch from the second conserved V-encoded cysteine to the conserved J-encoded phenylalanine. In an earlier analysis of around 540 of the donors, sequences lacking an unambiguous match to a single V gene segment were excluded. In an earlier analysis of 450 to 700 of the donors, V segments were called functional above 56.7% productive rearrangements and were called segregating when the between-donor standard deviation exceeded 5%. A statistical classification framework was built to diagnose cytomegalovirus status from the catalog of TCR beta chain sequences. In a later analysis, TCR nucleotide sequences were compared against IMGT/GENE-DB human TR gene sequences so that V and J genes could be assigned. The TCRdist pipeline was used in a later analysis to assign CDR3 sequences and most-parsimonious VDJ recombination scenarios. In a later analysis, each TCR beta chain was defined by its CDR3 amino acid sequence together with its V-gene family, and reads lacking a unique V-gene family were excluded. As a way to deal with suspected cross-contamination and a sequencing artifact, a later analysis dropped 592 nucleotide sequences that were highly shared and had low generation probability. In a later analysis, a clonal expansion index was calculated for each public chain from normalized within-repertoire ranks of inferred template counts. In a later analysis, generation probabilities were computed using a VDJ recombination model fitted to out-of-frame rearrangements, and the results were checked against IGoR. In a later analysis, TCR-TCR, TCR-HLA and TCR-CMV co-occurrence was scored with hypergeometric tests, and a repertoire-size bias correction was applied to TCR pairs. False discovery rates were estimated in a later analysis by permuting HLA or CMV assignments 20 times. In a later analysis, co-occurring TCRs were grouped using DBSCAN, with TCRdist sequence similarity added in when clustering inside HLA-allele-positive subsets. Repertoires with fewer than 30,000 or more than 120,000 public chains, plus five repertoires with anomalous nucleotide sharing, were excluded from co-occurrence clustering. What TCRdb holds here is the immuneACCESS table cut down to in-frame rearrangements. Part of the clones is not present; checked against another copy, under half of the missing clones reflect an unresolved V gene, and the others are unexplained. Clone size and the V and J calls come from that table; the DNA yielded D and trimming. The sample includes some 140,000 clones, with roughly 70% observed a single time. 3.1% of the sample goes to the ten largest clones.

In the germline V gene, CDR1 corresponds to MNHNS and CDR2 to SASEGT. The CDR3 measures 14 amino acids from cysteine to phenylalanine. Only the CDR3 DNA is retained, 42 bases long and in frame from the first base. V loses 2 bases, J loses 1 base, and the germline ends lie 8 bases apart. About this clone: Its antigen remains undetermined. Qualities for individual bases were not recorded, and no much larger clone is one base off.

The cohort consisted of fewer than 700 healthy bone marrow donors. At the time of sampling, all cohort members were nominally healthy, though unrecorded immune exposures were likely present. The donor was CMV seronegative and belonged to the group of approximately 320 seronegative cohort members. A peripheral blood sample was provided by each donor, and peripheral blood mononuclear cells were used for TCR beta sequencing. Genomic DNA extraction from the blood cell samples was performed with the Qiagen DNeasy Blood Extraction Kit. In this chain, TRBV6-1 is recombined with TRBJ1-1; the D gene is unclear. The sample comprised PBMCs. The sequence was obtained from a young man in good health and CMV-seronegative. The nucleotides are TGTGCCAGCAGTGAATGGGCAGGGAACACTGAAGCTTTCTTT. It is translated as CASSEWAGNTEAFF.